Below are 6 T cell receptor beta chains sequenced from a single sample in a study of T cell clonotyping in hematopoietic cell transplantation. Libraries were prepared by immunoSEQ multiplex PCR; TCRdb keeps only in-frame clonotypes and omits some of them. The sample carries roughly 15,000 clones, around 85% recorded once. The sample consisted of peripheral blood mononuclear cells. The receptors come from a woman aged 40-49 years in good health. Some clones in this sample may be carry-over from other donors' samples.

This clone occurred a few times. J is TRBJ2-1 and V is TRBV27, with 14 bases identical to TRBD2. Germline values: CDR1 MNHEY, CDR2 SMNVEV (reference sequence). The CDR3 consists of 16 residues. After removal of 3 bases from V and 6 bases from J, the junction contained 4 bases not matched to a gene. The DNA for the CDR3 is TGTGCCAGCAGTTTGACCGGGACTAGCGGGAGCAATGAGCAGTTCTTC. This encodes CASSLTGTSGSNEQFF.

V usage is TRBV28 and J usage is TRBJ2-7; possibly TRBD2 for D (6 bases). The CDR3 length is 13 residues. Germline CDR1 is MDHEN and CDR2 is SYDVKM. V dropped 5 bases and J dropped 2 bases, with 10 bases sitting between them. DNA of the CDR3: TGTGCCAGCAGTGCGGGACCAACCTACGAGCAGTACTTC. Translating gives CASSAGPTYEQYF.

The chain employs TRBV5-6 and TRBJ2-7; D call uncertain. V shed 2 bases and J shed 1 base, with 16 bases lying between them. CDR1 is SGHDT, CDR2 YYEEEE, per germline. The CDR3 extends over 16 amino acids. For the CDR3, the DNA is TGTGCCAGCAGCTTCTTTCGGCCAATGGGGTCCTACGAGCAGTACTTC. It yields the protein CASSFFRPMGSYEQYF.

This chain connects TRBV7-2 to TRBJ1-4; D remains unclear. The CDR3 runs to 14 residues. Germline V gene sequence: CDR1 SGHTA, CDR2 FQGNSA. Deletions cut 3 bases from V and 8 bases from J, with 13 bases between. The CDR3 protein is CASSFQRQSEKLFF. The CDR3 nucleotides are TGTGCCAGCAGCTTTCAGCGGCAGAGCGAAAAACTGTTTTTT.

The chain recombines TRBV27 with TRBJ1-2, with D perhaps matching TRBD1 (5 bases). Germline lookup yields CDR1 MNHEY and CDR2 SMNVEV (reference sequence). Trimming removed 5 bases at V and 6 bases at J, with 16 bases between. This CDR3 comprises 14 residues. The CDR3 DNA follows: TGTGCCAGCAGTCCCCTCGGGGCACCCGATGGCTACACCTTC. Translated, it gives CASSPLGAPDGYTF.

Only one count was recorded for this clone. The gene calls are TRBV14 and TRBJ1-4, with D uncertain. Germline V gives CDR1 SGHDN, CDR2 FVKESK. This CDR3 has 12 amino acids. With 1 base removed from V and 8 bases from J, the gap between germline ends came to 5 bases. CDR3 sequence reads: CASSQGIEKLFF. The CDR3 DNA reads TGTGCCAGCAGCCAAGGGATCGAAAAACTGTTTTTT.